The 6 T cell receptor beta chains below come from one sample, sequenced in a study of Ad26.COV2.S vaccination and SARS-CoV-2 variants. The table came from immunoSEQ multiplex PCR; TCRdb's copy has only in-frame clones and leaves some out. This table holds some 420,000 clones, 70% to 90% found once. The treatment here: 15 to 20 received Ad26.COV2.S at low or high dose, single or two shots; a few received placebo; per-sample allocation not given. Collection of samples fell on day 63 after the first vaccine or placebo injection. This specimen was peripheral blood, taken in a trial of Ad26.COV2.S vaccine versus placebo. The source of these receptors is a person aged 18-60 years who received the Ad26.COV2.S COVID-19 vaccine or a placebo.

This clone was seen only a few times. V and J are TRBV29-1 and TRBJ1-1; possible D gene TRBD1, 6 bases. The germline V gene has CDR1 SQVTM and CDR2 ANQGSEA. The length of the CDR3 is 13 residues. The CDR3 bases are TGCAGTACCCAGGGGCCGGAAGAGACTGAAGCTTTCTTT. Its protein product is CSTQGPEETEAFF.

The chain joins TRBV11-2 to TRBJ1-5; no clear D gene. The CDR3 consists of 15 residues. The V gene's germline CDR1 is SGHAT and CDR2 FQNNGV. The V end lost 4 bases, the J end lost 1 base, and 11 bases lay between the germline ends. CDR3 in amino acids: CASSSSTRSNQPQHF. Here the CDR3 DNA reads TGTGCCAGCAGCTCATCGACACGGAGCAATCAGCCCCAGCATTTT. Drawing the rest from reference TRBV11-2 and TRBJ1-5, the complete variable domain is EAGVAQSPRYKIIEKRQSVAFWCNPISGHATLYWYQQILGQGPKLLIQFQNNGVVDDSQLPKDRFSAERLKGVDSTLKIQPAKLEDSAVYLCASSSSTRSNQPQHFGDGTRLSIL.

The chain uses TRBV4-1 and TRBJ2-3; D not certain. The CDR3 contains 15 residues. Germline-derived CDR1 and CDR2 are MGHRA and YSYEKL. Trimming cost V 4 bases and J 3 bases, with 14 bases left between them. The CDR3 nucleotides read TGCGCCAGCAGCCGATCGTTAGTTGGGACAGATACGCAGTATTTT. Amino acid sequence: CASSRSLVGTDTQYF.

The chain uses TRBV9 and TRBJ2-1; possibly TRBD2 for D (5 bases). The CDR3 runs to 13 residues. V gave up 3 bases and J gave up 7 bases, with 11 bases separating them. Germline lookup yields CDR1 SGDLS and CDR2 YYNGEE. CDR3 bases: TGTGCCAGCAGCGGGAACCGGGGTAATGAGCAGTTCTTC. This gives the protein CASSGNRGNEQFF.

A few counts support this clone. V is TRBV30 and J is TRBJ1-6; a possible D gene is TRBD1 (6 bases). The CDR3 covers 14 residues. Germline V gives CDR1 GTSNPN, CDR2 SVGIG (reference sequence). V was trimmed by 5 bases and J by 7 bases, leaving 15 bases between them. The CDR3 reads CAWGRTVLNSPLHF. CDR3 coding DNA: TGTGCCTGGGGTAGGACAGTCCTAAATTCACCCCTCCACTTT.

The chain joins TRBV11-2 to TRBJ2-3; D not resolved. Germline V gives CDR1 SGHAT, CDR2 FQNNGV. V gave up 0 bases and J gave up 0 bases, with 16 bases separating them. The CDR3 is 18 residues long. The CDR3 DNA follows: TGTGCCAGCAGCTTAGATGAGTCCCCGGACCCTAGCACAGATACGCAGTATTTT. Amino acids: CASSLDESPDPSTDTQYF.